These 9 T cell receptor beta chains originate from one sample sequenced in a study of breast tumors, draining lymph nodes, adjacent tissues. TCRdb re-analysed the multiplex PCR reads in MiXCR, keeping a single row per CDR3 protein. The table lists about 89,000 distinct CDR3 sequences, approximately 30% of them singletons, with 8.1% in the top ten. The lymph nodes were axillary draining lymph nodes from breast cancer patients. The sequenced sample consisted of axillary lymph node tissue. Source of these receptors: a female donor with breast cancer. Some clones in this sample may be carry-over from other donors' samples.

This clonotype was observed many times. The genes are TRBV13 and TRBJ1-5, with 7 positions matching TRBD1. CDR3 length equals 13 residues. With 5 bases clipped from V and 7 bases from J, the junction kept 5 bases outside the gene matches. CDR1 is PRHDT and CDR2 is FYEKMQ in the germline V gene (reference sequence). In DNA, the CDR3 is TGTGCCAGCAGCCCCAGGGGGGAACAGCCCCAGCATTTT. Protein: CASSPRGEQPQHF.

This clonotype showed up many times. This chain connects TRBV7-2 to TRBJ1-2; 8 nucleotides line up with TRBD1. V gave up 1 base and J gave up 8 bases; unmatched junction bases: 6. CDR3 length: 14 residues. Germline loops: CDR1 SGHTA, CDR2 FQGNSA. The chain's CDR3 is CASSLDDRGLGYTF. CDR3 coding DNA: TGTGCCAGCAGCTTAGATGACAGGGGTTTAGGCTACACCTTC.

This clonotype has a count of ten or more. The chain joins TRBV5-6 to TRBJ2-1, with D unresolved. V was trimmed by 4 bases and J by 0 bases, leaving 14 bases between them. Germline V gene lookup returns CDR1 SGHDT and CDR2 YYEEEE. CDR3 size: 16 residues. The CDR3 region has the DNA TGTGCCAGCAGCCCCGGCTCGGGCCTCTCCTACAATGAGCAGTTCTTC. It codes for CASSPGSGLSYNEQFF.

The V call is TRBV7-2, the J call TRBJ2-7, with 11 bases lining up with TRBD2. V gave up 5 bases and J gave up 5 bases; unmatched junction bases: 11. This CDR3 is built from 16 residues. CDR1 is SGHTA and CDR2 is FQGNSA in the germline V gene. The CDR3 DNA is TGTGCCAGCAGCCCCAGACTAGCGGGATCCCCCCACGAGCAGTACTTC. It specifies CASSPRLAGSPHEQYF.

This clonotype was detected many times. The rearrangement uses TRBV29-1 and TRBJ2-7; 9 bases match TRBD1. Germline V lookup: CDR1 SQVTM, CDR2 ANQGSEA. The CDR3 runs to 13 residues. With V trimmed by 7 bases and J by 5 bases, 9 bases remained unmatched. CDR3 DNA sequence: TGCAGCGGAGGACAGGGGCCTCCCAACGAGCAGTACTTC. It specifies CSGGQGPPNEQYF.

This chain links TRBV7-2 with TRBJ2-1; maybe TRBD2 (5 bases). The CDR3 contains 17 residues. Germline-derived CDR1 and CDR2 are SGHTA and FQGNSA. The ends were cut back, 5 bases at V and 7 bases at J, with 24 bases in the middle. The CDR3: CASSPPWSSGQWNEQFF. The CDR3 coding sequence is TGTGCCAGCAGCCCACCCTGGTCCAGCGGCCAATGGAATGAGCAGTTCTTC.

The chain joins TRBV12-3 or TRBV12-4 to TRBJ1-5; 8 bases are a match to TRBD1. The CDR3 loop spans 14 amino acids. V was pared by 2 bases and J by 7 bases, with 4 bases of the junction left unmatched. CDR3 protein: CASSLTGGYQPQHF. The DNA for the CDR3 is TGTGCCAGCAGTTTAACAGGGGGGTACCAGCCCCAGCATTTT.

With respect to this clonotype: This sequence may be a read error, since a much larger clone differs from it by one base. The genes are TRBV11-2 and TRBJ2-5; the match to TRBD1 covers 8 bases. Germline V lookup: CDR1 SGHAT, CDR2 FQNNGV. This CDR3 has 14 residues. V trimming: 5 bases; J trimming: 5 bases; junction bases outside the gene matches: 7. The CDR3 sequence: CASSQSGGAETQYF. DNA of the CDR3: TGTGCCAGCAGCCAATCAGGGGGCGCCGAGACCCAGTACTTC.

In its sample, this clonotype was seen many times. The chain is built from TRBV28 and TRBJ2-5; 11 bases align to TRBD2. Germline V gives CDR1 MDHEN, CDR2 SYDVKM. The CDR3 is 15 residues long. V trimming: 5 bases; J trimming: 6 bases; junction bases outside the gene matches: 8. The DNA of the CDR3 is TGTGCCAGCAGTCGACGACTAGCGGGGACGAAGACCCAGTACTTC. Amino acid sequence: CASSRRLAGTKTQYF.